This T cell receptor beta chain was identified in a study of patients and donors after allogeneic stem cell transplantation. TCRdb re-analysed the RT-PCR reads in MiXCR, keeping a single row per CDR3 protein. Here the sample spans about 410,000 distinct CDR3 sequences, approximately 16% being singletons. Germline CDR1 reads SGHTA; CDR2 reads FQGNSA. Trimming shortened V by 5 bases and J by 5 bases, and 21 bases separated the two germline ends. CDR3 size: 16 residues. This clonotype has only a few counts. The clonotype originates from a human donor who was either an allogeneic HSCT recipient or a stem cell or donor lymphocyte infusion donor (not recorded which). It is not recorded whose cells these are; they may come from a transplant donor. This rearrangement joins TRBV7-2 to TRBJ2-5; perhaps TRBD2 as D (5 bases). Sequenced material: blood, either unsorted or a sorted T cell fraction (not recorded which). The CDR3 DNA reads as TGTGCCAGCAGCCCTAGCCGGGCCTCGAGGGTCGAGACCCAGTACTTC. This gives the protein CASSPSRASRVETQYF.